The next 12 T cell receptor beta chains were all read from a single sample in a study of identical twins. TCRdb analysed the 5' RACE reads with MiXCR anew, one entry per CDR3 protein. The sample lists about 530,000 distinct CDR3 sequences, 20% to 25% seen once, with more than 0.4% in the top ten. The sample also formed part of further work on yellow fever vaccine responses in identical twins.

Sequenced sample: CD4+ T cells sorted from blood. These receptors all come from a woman aged 18 to 35 in good health.

The chain uses TRBV12-3 or TRBV12-4 and TRBJ1-1, with 7 bases identical to TRBD1. The CDR3 spans 14 residues. V dropped 2 bases and J dropped 5; count of bases not matched to a gene: 5. Here the CDR3 DNA reads TGTGCCAGCAGTTTACGACAGGGACGGACTGAAGCTTTCTTT. Protein: CASSLRQGRTEAFF.

This clonotype was observed a handful of times. The chain joins TRBV5-1 to TRBJ2-5; 8 bases map to TRBD2. The CDR3 covers 15 residues. Germline CDR1 and CDR2: SGHRS and YFSETQ. V gave up 1 base and J gave up 4 bases; unmatched junction bases: 6. CDR3 sequence reads: CASSLWAGGGETQYF. DNA of the CDR3: TGCGCCAGCAGCTTGTGGGCGGGAGGCGGAGAGACCCAGTACTTC.

This clonotype was detected only once. The V and J genes are TRBV28 and TRBJ2-1; 7 nucleotides line up with TRBD2. Trimming took 4 bases from V and 4 from J; bases not matched to a gene: 16. Germline V gives CDR1 MDHEN, CDR2 SYDVKM. The CDR3 extends over 18 amino acids. CDR3: CASSSRVGASGRYNEQFF. DNA of the CDR3: TGTGCCAGCAGTTCAAGGGTAGGTGCTAGCGGCAGATACAATGAGCAGTTCTTC.

There are a few counts of this clonotype. This rearrangement joins TRBV10-3 to TRBJ2-1; perhaps TRBD2 as D (6 bases). Germline V gene sequence: CDR1 ENHRY, CDR2 SYGVKD. This CDR3 is 12 amino acids long. Deletions cut 0 bases from V and 10 bases from J, with 7 bases between. Written as DNA, the CDR3 is TGTGCCATCAGTGAGTCGCTAGCGGAGCAGTTCTTC. This sequence encodes CAISESLAEQFF.

This clonotype was observed a handful of times. The rearrangement uses TRBV6-1 and TRBJ2-7; perhaps TRBD1 as D (6 bases). The V gene's germline CDR1 is MNHNS and CDR2 SASEGT. The CDR3 extends over 15 amino acids. Trimming stripped 5 bases from V and 3 bases from J, with 17 bases between. The CDR3 here is CASSPPSRGVYEQYF. In nucleotides, the CDR3 is TGTGCCAGCAGTCCCCCTAGCAGGGGTGTCTACGAGCAGTACTTC.

This clonotype was seen a few times. This chain joins TRBV4-2 and TRBJ2-1, with TRBD2 matching 11 bases. The trim removed 4 bases at V and 7 bases at J, leaving 9 bases unmatched. The CDR3 loop spans 16 amino acids. Germline lookup yields CDR1 LGHNA and CDR2 YNFKEQ. The DNA of the CDR3 is TGTGCCAGCAGCCCCATAGCGGGAGGGCCTTGGAATGAGCAGTTCTTC. It specifies CASSPIAGGPWNEQFF.

The chain couples TRBV12-3 or TRBV12-4 to TRBJ1-5, with 9 nucleotides matching TRBD1. This CDR3 contains 15 residues. V dropped 7 bases and J dropped 5; count of bases not matched to a gene: 9. The CDR3 here is CASTPGTGPYQPQHF. CDR3 nucleotides: TGTGCCAGCACCCCGGGGACAGGGCCCTATCAGCCCCAGCATTTT.

The chain recombines TRBV20-1 with TRBJ2-2; TRBD2 matches at 11 bases. This CDR3 spans 17 amino acids. The J segment lost 3 bases and the V segment lost 5 bases, leaving 11 bases of the junction unmatched. Germline loops: CDR1 DFQATT, CDR2 SNEGSKA (reference sequence). CDR3 protein: CSAPIWTSGSHTGELFF. CDR3 coding DNA: TGCAGTGCTCCTATATGGACTAGCGGGTCTCACACCGGGGAGCTGTTTTTT.

This clonotype has a handful of counts. The rearrangement links TRBV28 to TRBJ2-4; 11 bases map to TRBD1. Germline assignment: CDR1 MDHEN and CDR2 SYDVKM. The CDR3 runs 16 residues. Trimming at V came to 4 bases and at J to 6 bases, leaving 8 bases not matched to a gene. CDR3 bases: TGTGCCAGCAGTTCCGGACAGGGGGCGCCCGGAAACATTCAGTACTTC. Protein product: CASSSGQGAPGNIQYF.

The chain uses TRBV18 and TRBJ1-1, with 8 bases lining up with TRBD1. V lost 2 bases to trimming and J lost 4 bases; unmatched junction nucleotides: 9. In germline, CDR1 is KGHSH, CDR2 LQKENI. This CDR3 comprises 16 residues. The CDR3 here is CASSPTSGGDSTEAFF. Written as DNA, the CDR3 is TGTGCCAGCTCACCAACTTCAGGGGGCGATAGCACTGAAGCTTTCTTT. The complete variable domain, with remaining parts taken from reference TRBV18 and TRBJ1-1, reads NAGVMQNPRHLVRRRGQEARLRCSPMKGHSHVYWYRQLPEEGLKFMVYLQKENIIDESGMPKERFSAEFPKEGPSILRIQQVVRGDSAAYFCASSPTSGGDSTEAFFGQGTRLTVV.

V and J are TRBV24-1 and TRBJ2-5; D possibly corresponds to TRBD2 (6 bases). Deletions cut 6 bases from V and 1 base from J, with 8 bases between. This CDR3 is 13 amino acids long. Looked up from germline, CDR1 is KGHDR and CDR2 is SFDVKD. The CDR3: CATSLGGQETQYF. CDR3 nucleotide sequence: TGTGCCACCAGTTTGGGGGGCCAAGAGACCCAGTACTTC.

This chain links TRBV10-3 with TRBJ2-1, with D unclear. CDR3 length equals 12 residues. The V and J ends lost 4 bases and 10 bases respectively, with 11 bases between them. Germline V gene sequence: CDR1 ENHRY, CDR2 SYGVKD. CDR3 sequence: CAISVPGREQFF. DNA of the CDR3: TGTGCCATCAGTGTCCCCGGTCGGGAGCAGTTCTTC.